This T cell receptor beta chain was obtained from a study of T cell responses to AZD1222 COVID-19 vaccine. V lost 0 bases, J lost 0 bases, and 12 bases lay in between. The CDR3 totals 15 residues. Germline CDR1 and CDR2: GTSNPN and SVGIG (reference sequence). TCRdb's table, derived via immunoSEQ multiplex PCR, lists solely in-frame clones and lacks some. The data hold about 130,000 clones, with 80% to 90% observed a single time. The rearrangement links TRBV30 to TRBJ2-7; D remains unclear. The clonotype originates from an adult in good health. The sample in question was peripheral blood, obtained on day 0 of AZD1222 vaccination. CDR3 loop: CAWSVLRQSSYEQYF. CDR3 nucleotide sequence: TGTGCCTGGAGTGTACTTCGGCAGAGCTCCTACGAGCAGTACTTC.